These 6 T cell receptor beta chains were sequenced from one sample in a study of T cell changes during pregnancy in multiple sclerosis. Clones were read by immunoSEQ multiplex PCR, and TCRdb kept only the in-frame ones, dropping some. This table holds some 80,000 clones, less than 95% found once. The sample in question was peripheral blood, obtained in the third trimester of pregnancy. The receptors were gathered from a female donor with multiple sclerosis, enrolled in a pregnancy study.

The rearrangement uses TRBV6-6 and TRBJ2-3; no clear D. The CDR3 consists of 12 residues. Trimming stripped 5 bases from V and 4 bases from J, with 7 bases between. The germline V gene encodes CDR1 MNHNY and CDR2 SVGAGI (reference sequence). CDR3 nucleotide sequence: TGTGCCAGCAGTCCCATAGCAGATACGCAGTATTTT. Its translation: CASSPIADTQYF.

The rearrangement joins TRBV11-2 to TRBJ1-4; D is possibly TRBD1 (5 bases). Germline CDR1 and CDR2: SGHAT and FQNNGV. The length of the CDR3 is 13 residues. With 5 bases removed from V and 7 bases from J, the gap between germline ends came to 11 bases. DNA of the CDR3: TGTGCCAGCAGCCTGGGGGGGAGTGAAAAACTGTTTTTT. Translating it yields CASSLGGSEKLFF.

This chain connects TRBV9 to TRBJ2-2; 9 bases agree with TRBD1. Germline assignment: CDR1 SGDLS and CDR2 YYNGEE. V was pared by 3 bases and J by 1 base, with 4 bases of the junction left unmatched. CDR3 length: 16 residues. This CDR3 reads CASSASGQGNTGELFF. CDR3 sequence (DNA): TGTGCCAGCAGCGCATCGGGACAGGGGAACACCGGGGAGCTGTTTTTT. Full variable domain (missing parts from reference TRBV9 and TRBJ2-2): DSGVTQTPKHLITATGQRVTLRCSPRSGDLSVYWYQQSLDQGLQFLIQYYNGEERAKGNILERFSAQQFPDLHSELNLSSLELGDSALYFCASSASGQGNTGELFFGEGSRLTVL.

The rearrangement joins TRBV7-3 to TRBJ2-1, with TRBD2 identical over 10 bases. V was pared by 9 bases and J by 2 bases, with 7 bases of the junction left unmatched. The V gene's germline CDR1 is SGHTA and CDR2 FQGTGA. The CDR3 spans 15 residues. The CDR3 is CARHSGGNTYNEQFF. In DNA, the CDR3 is TGTGCCAGACATAGCGGGGGGAACACCTACAATGAGCAGTTCTTC.

The V call is TRBV2, the J call TRBJ1-2; D possibly corresponds to TRBD1 (5 bases). Per the germline V gene, CDR1 is SNHLY and CDR2 is FYNNEI. V was clipped by 10 bases and J by 9 bases, with 30 bases between them. CDR3 size: 16 residues. CDR3 DNA sequence: TGTGCCACCCGAGAGAGGACGGGACTTAAGGGTGGCAGCTACACCTTC. Protein: CATRERTGLKGGSYTF. Combining the CDR3 with reference TRBV2 and TRBJ1-2 gives the whole variable domain EPEVTQTPSHQVTQMGQEVILRCVPISNHLYFYWYRQILGQKVEFLVSFYNNEISEKSEIFDDQFSVERPDGSNFTLKIRSTKLEDSAMYFCATRERTGLKGGSYTFGSGTRLTVV.

This chain joins TRBV5-6 and TRBJ1-1; tentatively, D is TRBD1 (5 bases). The ends were cut back, 3 bases at V and 4 bases at J, with 19 bases in the middle. Germline V CDR1 and CDR2: SGHDT, YYEEEE. The CDR3 consists of 16 residues. The CDR3, as DNA: TGTGCCAGCAGCTCCACACTGACAGCTTATGCCACTGAAGCTTTCTTT. Translation: CASSSTLTAYATEAFF. Combining the CDR3 with reference TRBV5-6 and TRBJ1-1 gives the whole variable domain DAGVTQSPTHLIKTRGQQVTLRCSPKSGHDTVSWYQQALGQGPQFIFQYYEEEERQRGNFPDRFSGHQFPNYSSELNVNALLLGDSALYLCASSSTLTAYATEAFFGQGTRLTVV.